The T cell receptor (beta chain) under discussion was sequenced for a study of Tregs in tolerant kidney transplant recipients. TCRdb's table, derived via immunoSEQ multiplex PCR, lists solely in-frame clones and lacks some. This sample has 200,000 to 300,000 clones; roughly four fifths occur once, and the top ten carry 0.55% to 0.65%. The table lists this clone with a few counts. Germline is not matched at one junction end, which may reflect a read error. The origin of this receptor is a human donor in good health. Sequenced input: CD4+ T cells from blood.

The CDR3 DNA reads as TGCGCCAGCACCTTGTCGGGCGGGGGGTTTACAGATACGCAGTATTTT. Translating gives CASTLSGGGFTDTQYF. V and J are TRBV5-1 and TRBJ2-3, with 8 bases identical to TRBD2. The CDR3 is 16 residues long. Looked up from germline, CDR1 is SGHRS and CDR2 is YFSETQ.